These 11 T cell receptor beta chains originate from one sample sequenced in a study of response to subunit inactivated influenza vaccine. Each CDR3 protein is one row after TCRdb ran MiXCR on the RT-PCR reads. The sample has around 200,000 distinct CDR3 sequences, around an eighth seen once. The specimen comprised CD8+ T cells sorted from PBMCs, sampled 5 days after vaccination. These receptors came from a man aged 45-65 years who received an inactivated influenza vaccine.

This clonotype has just a few counts. The gene calls are TRBV27 and TRBJ2-7; D may be TRBD2 (6 bases). CDR3 size: 14 residues. Trimming shortened V by 5 bases and J by 5 bases, and 16 bases separated the two germline ends. Germline lookup yields CDR1 MNHEY and CDR2 SMNVEV (reference sequence). This CDR3 is CASSPGTWGDEQYF. The CDR3 DNA reads as TGTGCCAGCAGTCCCGGGACGTGGGGGGACGAGCAGTACTTC.

The chain joins TRBV29-1 to TRBJ2-1; D perhaps matches TRBD1 (6 bases). The CDR3 totals 14 residues. Germline CDR1 is SQVTM and CDR2 is ANQGSEA. V lost 6 bases to trimming and J lost 7 bases, with 19 bases between them. The CDR3 region is CSVATGFSWNEQFF. The CDR3, as DNA: TGCAGCGTAGCTACAGGGTTCTCTTGGAATGAGCAGTTCTTC.

This clonotype was recorded at least ten times. V is TRBV5-1 and J is TRBJ2-1; D ambiguous. Germline V gene data show CDR1 as SGHRS and CDR2 as YFSETQ. CDR3 length: 13 amino acids. V lost 5 bases, J lost 4 bases, and 10 bases lay in between. CDR3 sequence: CASRESGYNEQFF. The DNA of the CDR3 is TGCGCCAGCAGGGAGTCAGGTTACAATGAGCAGTTCTTC.

V gene TRBV5-1 combines with J gene TRBJ2-5; 8 bases line up with TRBD1. The CDR3 contains 15 residues. The J segment lost 7 bases and the V segment lost 3 bases, leaving 11 bases of the junction unmatched. CDR1 is SGHRS, CDR2 YFSETQ, per germline. The CDR3 spells CASSYQTGVDVTQYF. CDR3 nucleotide sequence: TGCGCCAGCAGCTACCAGACAGGGGTAGATGTGACCCAGTACTTC.

This clonotype was recorded a few times. The chain couples TRBV6-2 or TRBV6-3 to TRBJ1-2, with a weak D call TRBD1 (5 bases). The germline V gene encodes CDR1 MNHEY and CDR2 SVGEGT. The CDR3 is 16 amino acids. The V and J ends lost 0 bases and 3 bases respectively, with 14 bases between them. In DNA, the CDR3 is TGTGCCAGCAGTTACTCACACCGGGACGGAGACTATGGCTACACCTTC. Translating gives CASSYSHRDGDYGYTF.

This rearrangement joins TRBV7-9 to TRBJ1-2; no reliable D call. The CDR3 is 14 residues long. CDR1 SEHNR and CDR2 FQNEAQ come from the germline V gene (reference sequence). Trimming removed 1 base at V and 3 bases at J, with 9 bases between. The CDR3 DNA reads as TGTGCCAGCAGCTTAGGGCAGGACTACTATGGCTACACCTTC. Encoded protein: CASSLGQDYYGYTF.

The table lists this clonotype with many counts. The genes are TRBV25-1 and TRBJ2-7; D is uncertain. CDR1 MGHDK and CDR2 SYGVNS come from the germline V gene. The CDR3 spans 11 residues. The V end lost 6 bases, the J end lost 1 base, and 4 bases lay between the germline ends. Here the CDR3 reads CASSQSYEQYF. For the CDR3, the DNA is TGTGCCAGCAGCCAATCCTACGAGCAGTACTTC.

This clonotype was seen many times. CDR3 DNA sequence: TGTACTTCCGGGACGGGGAACACTGAAGCTTTCTTT. It specifies CTSGTGNTEAFF. The chain carries TRBV19 and TRBJ1-1; possible D gene TRBD1, 5 bases. The CDR3 covers 12 residues. Germline V gene sequence: CDR1 LNHDA, CDR2 SQIVND (reference sequence).

There are a few counts of this clonotype. This chain links TRBV4-1 with TRBJ1-2; D ambiguous. The CDR3 loop spans 14 amino acids. The germline V gene has CDR1 MGHRA and CDR2 YSYEKL. The V and J ends lost 0 bases and 8 bases respectively, with 13 bases between them. CDR3 protein: CASSQDDLAWGYTF. The CDR3 DNA sequence: TGCGCCAGCAGCCAAGATGATTTGGCCTGGGGCTACACCTTC.

Many counts were recorded for this clonotype. The CDR3 nucleotides are TGTGCCACTGCTCCCGGGACAGGGGTAACTGGCTACACCTTC. Translating gives CATAPGTGVTGYTF. J is TRBJ1-2 and V is TRBV24-1; 10 bases match TRBD1. The CDR3 extends over 14 amino acids. CDR1 KGHDR and CDR2 SFDVKD come from the germline V gene. The V and J ends lost 10 bases and 7 bases, in that order; junction bases with no gene match: 11.

The rearrangement joins TRBV3-1 to TRBJ2-1; TRBD2 matches at 7 bases. Germline V lookup: CDR1 LGHDT, CDR2 YNNKEL (reference sequence). The J segment lost 6 bases and the V segment lost 1 base, leaving 12 bases of the junction unmatched. This CDR3 contains 17 residues. The DNA of the CDR3 is TGTGCCAGCAGCCAAGGGGATCGGGAGGCCCAGGTCAATGAGCAGTTCTTC. As protein: CASSQGDREAQVNEQFF.